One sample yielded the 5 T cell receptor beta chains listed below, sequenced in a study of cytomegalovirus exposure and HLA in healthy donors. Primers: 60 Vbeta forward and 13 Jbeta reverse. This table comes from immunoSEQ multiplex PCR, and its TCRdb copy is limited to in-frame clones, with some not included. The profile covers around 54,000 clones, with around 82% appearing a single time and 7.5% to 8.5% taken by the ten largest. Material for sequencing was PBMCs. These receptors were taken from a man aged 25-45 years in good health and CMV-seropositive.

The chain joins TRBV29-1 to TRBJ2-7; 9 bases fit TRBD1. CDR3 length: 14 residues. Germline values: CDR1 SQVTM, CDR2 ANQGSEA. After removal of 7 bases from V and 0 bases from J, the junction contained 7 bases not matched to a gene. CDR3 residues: CSARLGQGSYEQYF. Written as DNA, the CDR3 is TGCAGCGCGCGACTGGGACAGGGCTCCTACGAGCAGTACTTC.

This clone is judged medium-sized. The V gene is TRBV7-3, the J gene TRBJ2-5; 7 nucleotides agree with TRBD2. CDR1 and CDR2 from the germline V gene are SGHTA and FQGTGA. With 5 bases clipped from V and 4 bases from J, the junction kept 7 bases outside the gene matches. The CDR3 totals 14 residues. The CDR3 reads CASSPRLAPETQYF. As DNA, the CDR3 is TGTGCCAGCAGCCCCCGACTAGCTCCAGAGACCCAGTACTTC.

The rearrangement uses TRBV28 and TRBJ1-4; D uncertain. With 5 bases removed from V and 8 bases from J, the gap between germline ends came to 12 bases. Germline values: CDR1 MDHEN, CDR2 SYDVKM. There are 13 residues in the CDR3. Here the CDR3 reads CASSRHSLEKLFF. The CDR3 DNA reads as TGTGCCAGCAGTCGACACAGCTTAGAAAAACTGTTTTTT.

CDR3 loop: CASTRAGDSYNEQFF. CDR3 DNA: TGTGCCAGCACCCGAGCGGGGGACTCCTACAATGAGCAGTTCTTC. The chain employs TRBV25-1 and TRBJ2-1; 8 bases map to TRBD2. CDR3 size: 15 residues. Germline loops: CDR1 MGHDK, CDR2 SYGVNS. Unmatched junction bases numbered 5, after V lost 7 bases and J lost 0 bases.

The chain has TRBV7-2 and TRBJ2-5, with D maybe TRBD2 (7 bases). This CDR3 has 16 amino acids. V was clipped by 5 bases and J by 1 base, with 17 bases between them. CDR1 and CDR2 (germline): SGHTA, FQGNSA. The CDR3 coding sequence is TGTGCCAGCAGCAAAGGGGGGGGTGTAGGCCAAGAGACCCAGTACTTC. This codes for CASSKGGGVGQETQYF.